The T cell receptor (beta chain) under discussion was sequenced for a study of blood T cell repertoires in COVID-19. Study context: Acute and convalescent COVID-19 samples came from the United States, Italy and Spain. Sources were T cells, B-cell-depleted T cells, or PBMCs; the material itself was cDNA or gDNA.

How the authors handled the data: Reference gene primer amplification gave estimated nucleated cell counts. TCRdb's table, derived via immunoSEQ multiplex PCR, lists solely in-frame clones and lacks some. That table gives V, J and clone size, and the DNA gave D and trimming. The sample has roughly 140,000 clones; over 80% are singletons. This CDR3 spans 15 amino acids. The trim removed 2 bases at V and 2 bases at J, leaving 5 bases unmatched. The germline gives CDR1 GTSNPN, CDR2 SVGIG (reference sequence). Enrolled through a virtual design, the participants were between about 18 and 100 years of age and came from some 26 US areas.

V is TRBV30 and J is TRBJ2-1, with 8 bases lining up with TRBD2. The clonotype comes from a woman aged 45 to 65 who had been exposed to COVID-19. The sample comprised PBMCs or T cells enriched from blood (not recorded which). CDR3 in DNA: TGTGCCTGGAGTAACGGGAGGGCGGCCTACAATGAGCAGTTCTTC. It codes for CAWSNGRAAYNEQFF. Drawing the rest from reference TRBV30 and TRBJ2-1, the complete variable domain is SQTIHQWPATLVQPVGSPLSLECTVEGTSNPNLYWYRQAAGRGLQLLFYSVGIGQISSEVPQNLSASRPQDRQFILSSKKLLLSDSGFYLCAWSNGRAAYNEQFFGPGTRLTVL.